These 23 T cell receptor beta chains were all obtained from the same sample, sequenced in a study of blood T cell repertoires in COVID-19. Profiling relied on immunoSEQ multiplex PCR, and the TCRdb table lists in-frame clones only, not all of them. This table has 150,000 to 250,000 clones, 75% to 90% appearing once. The specimen sequenced was PBMCs or T cells enriched from blood (not recorded which). Source of these receptors: a woman in her 30s who had recovered from COVID-19.

The V gene is TRBV27, the J gene TRBJ2-5; D is perhaps TRBD1 (5 bases). The CDR3 consists of 14 residues. Germline V gene data show CDR1 as MNHEY and CDR2 as SMNVEV (reference sequence). The V and J ends lost 1 base and 2 bases respectively, with 8 bases between them. CDR3 nucleotide sequence: TGTGCCAGCAGTTTATGGGGCAGACAAGAGACCCAGTACTTC. Translating it yields CASSLWGRQETQYF.

The rearrangement joins TRBV15 to TRBJ2-1; 12 bases align to TRBD2. This CDR3 region has 18 residues. The germline gives CDR1 LNHNV, CDR2 YYDKDF (reference sequence). After removal of 0 bases from V and 5 bases from J, the junction contained 8 bases not matched to a gene. This CDR3 is CATSRDWASGRDNNEQFF. CDR3 nucleotides: TGTGCCACCAGCAGAGATTGGGCTAGCGGGAGGGACAACAATGAGCAGTTCTTC. Complete variable domain (other parts from reference TRBV15 and TRBJ2-1): DAMVIQNPRYQVTQFGKPVTLSCSQTLNHNVMYWYQQKSSQAPKLLFHYYDKDFNNEADTPDNFQSRRPNTSFCFLDIRSPGLGDTAMYLCATSRDWASGRDNNEQFFGPGTRLTVL.

This chain connects TRBV7-3 to TRBJ2-2; weak D call: TRBD2 (6 bases). The CDR3 totals 15 residues. Trimming shortened V by 2 bases and J by 1 base, and 8 bases separated the two germline ends. Germline CDR1 SGHTA, CDR2 FQGTGA. The CDR3 region has the DNA TGTGCCAGCAGCTTACGCGGGGTGAACACCGGGGAGCTGTTTTTT. Protein: CASSLRGVNTGELFF. Drawing the rest from reference TRBV7-3 and TRBJ2-2, the complete variable domain is GAGVSQTPSNKVTEKGKYVELRCDPISGHTALYWYRQSLGQGPEFLIYFQGTGAADDSGLPNDRFFAVRPEGSVSTLKIQRTERGDSAVYLCASSLRGVNTGELFFGEGSRLTVL.

CDR3 in DNA: TGCGCCAGCAGCTTGGCCGGACAGGGGGCGTTGGCTTTCTTT. Its translation is CASSLAGQGALAFF. V usage is TRBV5-1 and J usage is TRBJ1-1, with 11 positions matching TRBD1. The CDR3 is 14 residues long. Germline V gene lookup returns CDR1 SGHRS and CDR2 YFSETQ. Trimming took 0 bases from V and 11 from J; bases not matched to a gene: 6.

This clone appeared a few times. Additional DNA sequences in this sample encode the identical CDR3. The chain uses TRBV6-4 and TRBJ2-3; 8 nucleotides match TRBD2. CDR3 length equals 16 residues. V was clipped by 3 bases and J by 1 base; unmatched bases: 6. CDR1 MRHNA and CDR2 SNTAGT come from the germline V gene. The CDR3 nucleotides read TGTGCCAGCAGTGATTCGAGCGGGGGCGGCACAGATACGCAGTATTTT. Translating gives CASSDSSGGGTDTQYF.

The rearrangement joins TRBV11-2 to TRBJ1-2; D is unresolved. Per the germline V gene, CDR1 is SGHAT and CDR2 is FQNNGV. V was shortened by 5 bases and J by 6 bases, with 13 bases between the two germline ends. The CDR3 has 13 residues. The CDR3 sequence is CASSEFPRDGYTF. CDR3 DNA: TGTGCCAGCAGCGAATTCCCTAGAGATGGCTACACCTTC.

The chain combines TRBV15 with TRBJ2-2; 12 nucleotides agree with TRBD2. After removal of 0 bases from V and 4 bases from J, the junction contained 9 bases not matched to a gene. The length of the CDR3 is 19 residues. Germline V CDR1 and CDR2: LNHNV, YYDKDF (reference sequence). CDR3 region: CATSRDDLAGGPRTGELFF. The CDR3, as DNA: TGTGCCACCAGCAGAGATGATCTAGCGGGGGGGCCGCGCACCGGGGAGCTGTTTTTT.

The gene calls are TRBV4-1 and TRBJ2-6; TRBD1 aligns across 8 bases. The CDR3 is 20 amino acids. With 0 bases clipped from V and 3 bases from J, the junction kept 13 bases outside the gene matches. Germline V CDR1 and CDR2: MGHRA, YSYEKL. The CDR3 coding sequence is TGCGCCAGCAGCCAAGATCGGGGCCAGGGGGCTATGGGTGGGGCCAACGTCCTGACTTTC. This sequence encodes CASSQDRGQGAMGGANVLTF.

V is TRBV19 and J is TRBJ1-5, with 9 positions matching TRBD1. Germline V gene sequence: CDR1 LNHDA, CDR2 SQIVND (reference sequence). There are 15 residues in the CDR3. The V and J ends lost 5 bases and 4 bases, in that order; junction bases with no gene match: 6. The CDR3 DNA reads as TGTGCCAGTAGTTTGGGGACAGGGAGAAATCAGCCCCAGCATTTT. Its protein is CASSLGTGRNQPQHF.

The chain has TRBV19 and TRBJ1-5, with a weak D call TRBD1 (6 bases). Germline CDR1 and CDR2: LNHDA and SQIVND (reference sequence). Trimming removed 3 bases from V and 6 bases from J, with 15 bases in between. This CDR3 is built from 15 residues. This CDR3 reads CASSIGGGQVQPQHF. Written as DNA, the CDR3 is TGTGCCAGTAGTATTGGGGGGGGGCAAGTTCAGCCCCAGCATTTT.

The CDR3 sequence is CASSLFAVDGYTF. The CDR3 nucleotides are TGCGCCAGCAGCCTGTTCGCAGTCGATGGCTACACCTTC. The chain combines TRBV5-1 with TRBJ1-2; D uncertain. The germline gives CDR1 SGHRS, CDR2 YFSETQ. Trimming took 4 bases from V and 6 from J, leaving 13 bases between them. The length of the CDR3 is 13 residues. Full variable domain (rest looked up from reference TRBV5-1 and TRBJ1-2): KAGVTQTPRYLIKTRGQQVTLSCSPISGHRSVSWYQQTPGQGLQFLFEYFSETQRNKGNFPGRFSGRQFSNSRSEMNVSTLELGDSALYLCASSLFAVDGYTFGSGTRLTVV.

The rearrangement links TRBV24-1 to TRBJ2-3, with 11 bases fitting TRBD1. In germline, CDR1 is KGHDR, CDR2 SFDVKD. CDR3 size: 17 residues. The V and J ends lost 3 bases and 7 bases, in that order; junction bases with no gene match: 11. The CDR3 here is CATSDPWTGGRPYTQYF. The CDR3 region has the DNA TGTGCCACCAGTGATCCCTGGACAGGGGGCCGCCCCTATACGCAGTATTTT.

The genes are TRBV6-1 and TRBJ1-2; 7 positions match TRBD1. The CDR3 runs 18 residues. Germline CDR1 and CDR2: MNHNS and SASEGT. With V trimmed by 1 base and J by 5 bases, 16 bases remained unmatched. CDR3 nucleotide sequence: TGTGCCAGCAGTGAAGGAACTGGTTCGACAGGGATTTATTATGGCTACACCTTC. Translating gives CASSEGTGSTGIYYGYTF.

The chain recombines TRBV24-1 with TRBJ2-7; TRBD2 aligns across 7 bases. The germline gives CDR1 KGHDR, CDR2 SFDVKD. The CDR3 totals 13 residues. V lost 7 bases to trimming and J lost 3 bases; unmatched junction nucleotides: 5. The CDR3 DNA reads TGTGCCACCAGCGGGGAGGGTCTCTACGAGCAGTACTTC. Residues: CATSGEGLYEQYF.

This clone appeared a single time. The germline gene is not matched at one end of the junction; a read error may be the cause. The rearrangement links TRBV7-7 to TRBJ1-3, with D unclear. The CDR3 is 12 amino acids. Germline CDR1 reads SSHAT; CDR2 reads FNYEAQ (reference sequence). The CDR3 reads CASSPRLNTIYF. The CDR3 DNA reads as TGTGCTAGCAGCCCCCGTCTGAACACCATATATTTT.

The chain's CDR3 is CASTIPGQGADTQYF. In DNA form, the CDR3 reads TGCGCCAGCACCATACCGGGACAGGGGGCGGATACGCAGTATTTT. V gene TRBV5-1 combines with J gene TRBJ2-3; 12 bases map to TRBD1. Germline V gene lookup returns CDR1 SGHRS and CDR2 YFSETQ. V shed 6 bases and J 6 bases; nucleotides not matched to a gene: 8. The CDR3 totals 15 residues.

V is TRBV11-2 and J is TRBJ1-1; D is ambiguous. The CDR3 covers 15 residues. CDR1 SGHAT and CDR2 FQNNGV come from the germline V gene. Trimming cost V 1 base and J 0 bases, with 9 bases left between them. CDR3 nucleotide sequence: TGTGCCAGCAGCTTAGTCACGGGATTGAACACTGAAGCTTTCTTT. It encodes CASSLVTGLNTEAFF.

V gene TRBV7-8 combines with J gene TRBJ2-7, with 10 nucleotides matching TRBD1. The CDR3 loop spans 15 amino acids. Germline CDR1 reads SGHVS; CDR2 reads FQNEAQ. The V segment lost 2 bases and the J segment 6 bases; nucleotides outside the gene matches: 7. The CDR3 loop reads CASSLTTGGAGEQYF. DNA for the CDR3: TGTGCCAGCAGCTTAACGACAGGGGGCGCGGGCGAGCAGTACTTC.

This clone was detected a few times. J is TRBJ1-1 and V is TRBV9, with 11 positions matching TRBD1. Germline V gene data show CDR1 as SGDLS and CDR2 as YYNGEE. CDR3 length equals 16 residues. V was clipped by 4 bases and J by 0 bases; unmatched bases: 5. CDR3 loop: CASSLGQGALNTEAFF. The CDR3 coding sequence is TGTGCCAGCAGCCTCGGACAGGGGGCGTTGAACACTGAAGCTTTCTTT. The full variable domain, completed using reference TRBV9 and TRBJ1-1, is DSGVTQTPKHLITATGQRVTLRCSPRSGDLSVYWYQQSLDQGLQFLIQYYNGEERAKGNILERFSAQQFPDLHSELNLSSLELGDSALYFCASSLGQGALNTEAFFGQGTRLTVV.

V usage is TRBV6-5 and J usage is TRBJ2-7; tentative D call: TRBD1 (6 bases). Germline CDR1 and CDR2: MNHEY and SVGAGI. The CDR3 is 13 amino acids. V was pared by 6 bases and J by 5 bases, with 14 bases between. The CDR3 nucleotides read TGTGCCAGCAGATTACAGGGTACCAACGAGCAGTACTTC. Amino acid sequence: CASRLQGTNEQYF.

This chain joins TRBV7-9 and TRBJ1-1; no firm D call. The CDR3 spans 15 residues. From germline, CDR1 is SEHNR and CDR2 FQNEAQ (reference sequence). V was pared by 5 bases and J by 6 bases, with 19 bases between. This chain's CDR3 is CASSPTSSRGAEAFF. The CDR3 DNA reads TGTGCCAGCAGCCCTACTTCGTCACGGGGAGCTGAAGCTTTCTTT.

This clone was seen more than once but under ten times. The rearrangement joins TRBV29-1 to TRBJ1-2; unclear D gene. Trimming took 6 bases from V and 0 from J, leaving 17 bases between them. CDR1 is SQVTM and CDR2 is ANQGSEA in the germline V gene. CDR3 length: 15 amino acids. The CDR3 DNA sequence: TGCAGCGTACGGGGTGAACAGCGCACTAACTATGGCTACACCTTC. Protein product: CSVRGEQRTNYGYTF.

The chain recombines TRBV5-1 with TRBJ1-2, with TRBD1 matching 9 bases. The CDR3 is made up of 14 amino acids. Germline CDR1 is SGHRS and CDR2 is YFSETQ. Losses at the gene ends were 2 bases for V and 6 bases for J; bases not matched to a gene: 5. The CDR3, as DNA: TGCGCCAGCAGCTTACAGGGGGCGCCCGATGGCTACACCTTC. Residues: CASSLQGAPDGYTF.